This T cell receptor beta chain was retrieved from a study of blood T cell repertoires in COVID-19. This table comes from immunoSEQ multiplex PCR, and its TCRdb copy is limited to in-frame clones, with some not included. The table has 150,000 to 200,000 clones, over 80% seen once; the top ten hold roughly 2.9%. V gave up 0 bases and J gave up 1 base, with 12 bases separating them. Germline V gene data show CDR1 as GTSNPN and CDR2 as SVGIG (reference sequence). The CDR3 length is 15 residues. V gene TRBV30 combines with J gene TRBJ1-1; unclear D gene. The sample consisted of peripheral blood. The sequence was collected from a woman aged 55-69 years with acute or convalescent COVID-19. The chain's CDR3 is CAWSVLGFRNTEAFF. The CDR3 bases are TGTGCCTGGAGTGTACTAGGGTTCAGGAACACTGAAGCTTTCTTT.